The 12 T cell receptor beta chains in this list originate from one sample, sequenced in a study of identical twins. TCRdb recomputed calls from the 5' RACE reads with MiXCR, one row per CDR3 protein. The repertoire consists of a few hundred thousand distinct CDR3 sequences, with 10% to 15% occurring once and the leading ten covering 4% to 5%. The same data also went into a second study, on yellow fever vaccine responses in identical twins.

Sequenced: memory (CD45RO+) T cells sorted from blood. The receptors shown here come from a woman between 18 and 29 years old in good health.

This clonotype has just a few counts. The rearrangement links TRBV6-2 or TRBV6-3 to TRBJ2-2; 9 nucleotides match TRBD2. Germline V lookup: CDR1 MNHEY, CDR2 SVGEGT. The CDR3 length is 14 residues. The V and J ends lost 7 bases and 7 bases, in that order; junction bases with no gene match: 7. In DNA form, the CDR3 reads TGTGCCAGCACTGGGACTAGCCCTCGCGGGGAGCTGTTTTTT. Encoded protein: CASTGTSPRGELFF.

This clonotype was detected a few times. The V call is TRBV9, the J call TRBJ1-2; D not certain. This CDR3 has 14 amino acids. Germline-derived CDR1 and CDR2 are SGDLS and YYNGEE. V lost 4 bases to trimming and J lost 0 bases, with 10 bases between them. CDR3 sequence reads: CASSSGDSNYGYTF. CDR3 sequence (DNA): TGTGCCAGCAGCTCGGGAGATTCTAACTATGGCTACACCTTC.

This clonotype was counted only a few times. The J gene is TRBJ2-1, the V gene TRBV5-1; D gene ambiguous. The CDR3 sequence is 14 residues long. Germline assignment: CDR1 SGHRS and CDR2 YFSETQ. The V gene lost 1 base and the J gene lost 1 base, with 6 bases spanning the gap. CDR3 loop: CASSLLQSYNEQFF. The DNA for the CDR3 is TGCGCCAGCAGCTTGTTACAATCCTACAATGAGCAGTTCTTC. Combining the CDR3 with reference TRBV5-1 and TRBJ2-1 gives the whole variable domain KAGVTQTPRYLIKTRGQQVTLSCSPISGHRSVSWYQQTPGQGLQFLFEYFSETQRNKGNFPGRFSGRQFSNSRSEMNVSTLELGDSALYLCASSLLQSYNEQFFGPGTRLTVL.

This clonotype was recorded a few times. The chain joins TRBV7-2 to TRBJ2-1, with D uncertain. Germline CDR1 is SGHTA and CDR2 is FQGNSA. Trimming left V 1 base short and J 3 bases short, with 7 bases between. The CDR3 contains 14 residues. CDR3 sequence reads: CASSLETNYNEQFF. The CDR3 coding sequence is TGTGCCAGCAGCTTAGAGACGAACTACAATGAGCAGTTCTTC. Filled out from reference TRBV7-2 and TRBJ2-1, the complete variable domain reads GAGVSQSPSNKVTEKGKDVELRCDPISGHTALYWYRQSLGQGLEFLIYFQGNSAPDKSGLPSDRFSAERTGGSVSTLTIQRTQQEDSAVYLCASSLETNYNEQFFGPGTRLTVL.

This clonotype was seen only a few times. The chain recombines TRBV19 with TRBJ1-5; 11 bases fit TRBD1. There are 14 residues in the CDR3. V shed 1 base, J shed 7 bases, and the junction held 0 bases outside the gene matches. Germline-derived CDR1 and CDR2 are LNHDA and SQIVND (reference sequence). The CDR3 here is CASSIGTGGQPQHF. The CDR3 nucleotides read TGTGCCAGTAGTATAGGGACAGGGGGCCAGCCCCAGCATTTT.

This clonotype was seen a few times. This chain joins TRBV5-1 and TRBJ2-7, with D possibly TRBD1 on 6 matching bases. CDR1 is SGHRS and CDR2 is YFSETQ in the germline V gene. Trimming removed 5 bases at V and 0 bases at J, with 9 bases between. The CDR3 length is 13 residues. CDR3 in DNA: TGCGCCAGCAGGACAGGTAACTCCTACGAGCAGTACTTC. It yields the protein CASRTGNSYEQYF.

This clonotype was detected a few times. The gene calls are TRBV20-1 and TRBJ2-2; D perhaps matches TRBD1 (5 bases). CDR3 size: 15 residues. The V end lost 5 bases, the J end lost 1 base, and 14 bases lay between the germline ends. CDR1 is DFQATT and CDR2 is SNEGSKA in the germline V gene (reference sequence). The CDR3 DNA is TGCAGTGCTCCCCAGCCCGGACAGAACACCGGGGAGCTGTTTTTT. This codes for CSAPQPGQNTGELFF.

This clonotype was recorded a few times. The chain employs TRBV11-1 and TRBJ1-4, with 7 positions matching TRBD1. This CDR3 is 14 amino acids long. Germline V lookup: CDR1 SGHAT, CDR2 FQDESV (reference sequence). The J segment lost 5 bases and the V segment lost 5 bases, leaving 5 bases of the junction unmatched. CDR3 DNA sequence: TGTGCCAGCAGCGACAGGGAAACCAATGAAAAACTGTTTTTT. This translates into CASSDRETNEKLFF.

This clonotype was detected many times. V is TRBV29-1 and J is TRBJ1-1; D is undetermined. The CDR3 sequence is 12 residues long. The germline V and J ends were trimmed by 4 bases and 11 bases, with 17 bases remaining between them. Looked up from germline, CDR1 is SQVTM and CDR2 is ANQGSEA. In DNA, the CDR3 is TGCAGCGTTGGACATAATCCCTCCGAGGCTTTCTTT. It is translated as CSVGHNPSEAFF.

On this clonotype itself: This may be a read error, as it is one base from a much larger clone. The chain recombines TRBV10-3 with TRBJ2-2; unclear D gene. The CDR3 contains 16 residues. Trimming pared 6 bases from V and 4 bases from J, leaving 18 bases between. Germline CDR1 is ENHRY and CDR2 is SYGVKD. CDR3 in DNA: TGTGCCATCAGCCGCCAAGGGTCTTCGAGCACCGGGGAGCTGTTTTTT. Translating it yields CAISRQGSSSTGELFF.

This chain joins TRBV10-3 and TRBJ1-2; no clear D. This CDR3 region has 13 residues. Germline V CDR1 and CDR2: ENHRY, SYGVKD. V was shortened by 0 bases and J by 3 bases, with 5 bases between the two germline ends. The CDR3 bases are TGTGCCATCAGTGAGTCACTCGACTATGGCTACACCTTC. Protein product: CAISESLDYGYTF.

The chain couples TRBV4-2 to TRBJ2-3; D call uncertain. This CDR3 comprises 14 residues. Germline-derived CDR1 and CDR2 are LGHNA and YNFKEQ. V gave up 4 bases and J gave up 1 base, with 9 bases separating them. The CDR3 DNA sequence: TGTGCCAGCAGCCGCCCAGGTGGCACAGATACGCAGTATTTT. Its protein product is CASSRPGGTDTQYF.